Following are 10 T cell receptor beta chains from one sample sequenced in a study of beta chain features in type 1 diabetes. Broader study findings: Shorter TCRB CDR3s, moderately but significantly so, were found in Type 1 diabetes patients in all four CD4+ subsets.

The antigens for these receptors are not known. What was sequenced were expressed TCRB transcripts, since all of the isolated RNA had been reverse transcribed. Some clones are missing from TCRdb's copy, which holds only in-frame ones; the method was immunoSEQ multiplex PCR. The data show about 660,000 clones, with 11% to 15% seen just once and approximately 0.043% held by the top ten. Sequencing was done on a sample of naive CD4+ T cells from blood. The source is a man younger than 35 with type 1 diabetes.

This clone was seen only a few times. The chain is built from TRBV28 and TRBJ2-7; D gene ambiguous. Trimming took 6 bases from V and 5 from J, leaving 11 bases between them. Germline lookup yields CDR1 MDHEN and CDR2 SYDVKM. CDR3 size: 12 residues. This CDR3 reads CASSIRWDEQYF. CDR3 nucleotides: TGTGCCAGCAGCATTCGCTGGGACGAGCAGTACTTC.

This clone has more than one count but fewer than ten. This same CDR3 is encoded by further DNA sequences in the sample. The CDR3 protein is CASSPSGSSYNEQFF. In DNA, the CDR3 is TGTGCCAGCTCCCCTAGCGGGAGTTCCTACAATGAGCAGTTCTTC. This rearrangement joins TRBV18 to TRBJ2-1; TRBD2 aligns across 10 bases. CDR3 length: 15 amino acids. V lost 6 bases to trimming and J lost 1 base; unmatched junction nucleotides: 3. The germline V gene encodes CDR1 KGHSH and CDR2 LQKENI.

A few counts support this clone. The chain joins TRBV7-9 to TRBJ2-3; D remains unclear. V was clipped by 3 bases and J by 6 bases, with 7 bases between them. The germline V gene has CDR1 SEHNR and CDR2 FQNEAQ (reference sequence). There are 12 residues in the CDR3. The CDR3 DNA reads as TGTGCCAGCAGCTTCGACCGGGATACGCAGTATTTT. Protein product: CASSFDRDTQYF. The variable domain in full, completed from reference TRBV7-9 and TRBJ2-3, reads DTGVSQNPRHKITKRGQNVTFRCDPISEHNRLYWYRQTLGQGPEFLTYFQNEAQLEKSRLLSDRFSAERPKGSFSTLEIQRTEQGDSAMYLCASSFDRDTQYFGPGTRLTVL.

This clone has a handful of counts. The rearrangement uses TRBV30 and TRBJ1-3; D is ambiguous. V was pared by 2 bases and J by 0 bases, with 23 bases between. The CDR3 runs to 19 residues. Germline loops: CDR1 GTSNPN, CDR2 SVGIG (reference sequence). CDR3: CAWSSPRVLGLNSGNTIYF. CDR3 nucleotides: TGTGCCTGGAGTTCTCCAAGGGTCCTGGGCCTTAACTCTGGAAACACCATATATTTT.

DNA of the CDR3: TGTGCCAGCAGTTACATGAGGGCAGGGGGTCTCTATGGCTACACCTTC. Residues: CASSYMRAGGLYGYTF. The J gene is TRBJ1-2, the V gene TRBV6-5, with 7 bases aligning to TRBD1. This CDR3 contains 16 residues. With 2 bases clipped from V and 4 bases from J, the junction kept 10 bases outside the gene matches. Germline V lookup: CDR1 MNHEY, CDR2 SVGAGI.

The chain couples TRBV10-3 to TRBJ1-2, with 8 bases identical to TRBD1. This CDR3 contains 13 residues. Looked up from germline, CDR1 is ENHRY and CDR2 is SYGVKD. Trimming removed 9 bases from V and 5 bases from J; junction bases left unmatched: 8. In DNA form, the CDR3 reads TGTGCCATAAGAGGTCAGGGGGCGTATGGCTACACCTTC. This encodes CAIRGQGAYGYTF.

A word on this clone: A read error may produce the germline difference seen at one junction end. This chain joins TRBV30 and TRBJ2-1; D call uncertain. Germline CDR1 GTSNPN, CDR2 SVGIG (reference sequence). This CDR3 spans 11 amino acids. The CDR3 DNA follows: TGTGCCTGGAGTGTAGCGACTGAGAAGTTCTTC. This translates into CAWSVATEKFF.

This clone was counted between two and nine times. V is TRBV4-3 and J is TRBJ1-1, with 8 bases that match TRBD1. Germline V gene sequence: CDR1 LGHNA, CDR2 YSLEER. With V trimmed by 4 bases and J by 0 bases, 4 bases remained unmatched. This CDR3 is built from 15 residues. Written as DNA, the CDR3 is TGCGCCAGCAGCCCAGGGGGCGGGCTGAACACTGAAGCTTTCTTT. Amino acids: CASSPGGGLNTEAFF.

The gene calls are TRBV5-4 and TRBJ2-3; 8 bases line up with TRBD2. The CDR3 runs 19 residues. Per germline, CDR1 SGHNT and CDR2 YYREEE (reference sequence). J was trimmed by 3 bases and V by 4 bases; bases with no gene match: 19. The CDR3 reads CASSRIQTSARGWTDTQYF. CDR3 in DNA: TGTGCCAGCAGCCGGATCCAGACTAGCGCGAGAGGATGGACAGATACGCAGTATTTT.

There are a few counts of this clone. The V gene is TRBV19, the J gene TRBJ2-1; TRBD2 matches at 11 bases. Germline lookup yields CDR1 LNHDA and CDR2 SQIVND (reference sequence). With V trimmed by 6 bases and J by 8 bases, 6 bases remained unmatched. The CDR3 loop spans 14 amino acids. This CDR3 reads CASRTSGIPDEQFF. CDR3 coding DNA: TGTGCCAGTAGGACTAGCGGGATTCCCGATGAGCAGTTCTTC.